The entry that follows covers one TCR beta chain sequence. The record originates from a study of blood T cell repertoires in COVID-19. For the study at large: T cells, B-cell-depleted T cells, or PBMCs provided the cDNA or gDNA that served as material.

The table came from immunoSEQ multiplex PCR; TCRdb's copy has only in-frame clones and leaves some out. The sample carries about 76,000 clones, roughly 81% recorded once. Patients at the Seattle site were enrolled during active infection and followed longitudinally. Sequencing used peripheral blood. This clonotype was sampled from a man aged 55 to 69 with COVID-19, enrolled during active disease.

CDR3 protein: CASSPEQGFTYEQYF. CDR3 DNA: TGTGCCAGCAGCCCGGAGCAGGGGTTTACCTACGAGCAGTACTTC. The V and J genes are TRBV14 and TRBJ2-7, with D possibly being TRBD1 (6 bases). The length of the CDR3 is 15 residues. CDR1 SGHDN and CDR2 FVKESK come from the germline V gene. V was pared by 4 bases and J by 2 bases, with 15 bases between.